This T cell receptor beta chain was obtained from a study of cytomegalovirus exposure and HLA in healthy donors. Some clones are missing from TCRdb's copy, which holds only in-frame ones; the method was immunoSEQ multiplex PCR. The profile shows about 56,000 clones, 93% of them singletons. Germline CDR1 and CDR2: SGHAT and FQNNGV. J lost 3 bases, V lost 4 bases, and 5 bases had no gene match. This CDR3 contains 16 residues. The TCR originated in a woman under 30 in good health and CMV-seropositive. The chain links TRBV11-2 to TRBJ1-6, with 8 bases aligning to TRBD1. Sample: PBMCs. The CDR3 spells CASSSGQGSYNSPLHF. The CDR3 coding sequence is TGTGCCAGCAGCTCCGGACAGGGAAGCTATAATTCACCCCTCCACTTT.